One T cell receptor (beta chain) is described in this entry. TCRdb keeps only in-frame clones here, not all; method: immunoSEQ multiplex PCR. The table has tens of thousands of clones, 80% to 90% seen once. This record belongs to a study of OX40 agonist ivuxolimab in advanced cancers. Study overall: Enrollees could have had prior anti-PD-1, anti-PD-L1 or anti-CTLA-4 therapy, which around 43% had received.

Germline CDR1 is SGHTA and CDR2 is FQGNSA. V was cut by 0 bases and J by 8 bases, with 10 bases left in between. CDR3 length: 13 amino acids. Peripheral blood came from all dose cohorts at three timepoints. Sequenced here: CD4+ or CD8+ T cells sorted from blood, sampled in a trial of the OX40 agonist ivuxolimab. The gene calls are TRBV7-2 and TRBJ1-2, with D unresolved. This TCR was sampled from an adult with an advanced solid tumor such as melanoma, head and neck, liver or kidney cancer. The DNA for the CDR3 is TGTGCCAGCAGCTTAGCGCGGCAGGTCGGCTACACCTTC. Translated, it gives CASSLARQVGYTF.